Below, one TCR beta chain is given with its context. No antigen is known for it. This specimen belongs to a study of OX40 agonist ivuxolimab in advanced cancers. Study-wide background: Those enrolled were around 87% male, with a mean age of roughly 62 years and ages from roughly 20 to 90. Study-level results: Clonal expansion was seen in CD4+ and CD8+ blood T cells by week 6 at 0.1 to 3.0 mg/kg.

Germline CDR1 and CDR2: SGDLS and YYNGEE. The CDR3 has 14 residues. V lost 4 bases and J lost 4, with 14 bases in between. On cycle 4 day 1 and cycle 7 day 1, as well as at baseline, blood was sampled. This table comes from immunoSEQ multiplex PCR, and its TCRdb copy is limited to in-frame clones, with some not included. Among some 100,000 clones, 75% to 95% were seen once, and the ten largest hold around 0.31%. The material was CD4+ or CD8+ T cells sorted from blood, obtained in a trial of the OX40 agonist ivuxolimab. The chain combines TRBV9 with TRBJ1-1, with D possibly being TRBD1 (6 bases). The source is an adult with an advanced solid tumor such as melanoma, head and neck, liver or kidney cancer. The CDR3 sequence is CASSSQGLSTEAFF. Written as DNA, the CDR3 is TGTGCCAGCAGCAGTCAGGGGTTGAGCACTGAAGCTTTCTTT.